This paragraph reports one T cell receptor (beta chain). Its cognate antigen is unknown. Trimming at V came to 5 bases and at J to 6 bases, leaving 5 bases not matched to a gene. The CDR3 loop spans 13 amino acids. Germline lookup yields CDR1 LNHDA and CDR2 SQIVND (reference sequence). The sample belongs to a study of OX40 agonist ivuxolimab in advanced cancers. Overall study context: A partial response was reached by three patients: one with hepatocellular carcinoma and two with cutaneous melanoma.

Study-wide results and limits: Averaging showed that CD8+ T cells had more expanded clones than CD4+ did.

Sequencing used immunoSEQ multiplex PCR; TCRdb keeps in-frame clones, though not all of them. The data contain approximately 120,000 clones, 92% of them singletons. The sample in question was CD4+ or CD8+ T cells sorted from blood, obtained in a trial of the OX40 agonist ivuxolimab. This chain connects TRBV19 to TRBJ1-1; 8 bases fit TRBD1. This TCR was sampled from an adult with an advanced solid tumor such as melanoma, head and neck, liver or kidney cancer. Here the CDR3 DNA reads TGTGCCAGTAGTCCGACAGGGGACCCTGAAGCTTTCTTT. This sequence encodes CASSPTGDPEAFF.